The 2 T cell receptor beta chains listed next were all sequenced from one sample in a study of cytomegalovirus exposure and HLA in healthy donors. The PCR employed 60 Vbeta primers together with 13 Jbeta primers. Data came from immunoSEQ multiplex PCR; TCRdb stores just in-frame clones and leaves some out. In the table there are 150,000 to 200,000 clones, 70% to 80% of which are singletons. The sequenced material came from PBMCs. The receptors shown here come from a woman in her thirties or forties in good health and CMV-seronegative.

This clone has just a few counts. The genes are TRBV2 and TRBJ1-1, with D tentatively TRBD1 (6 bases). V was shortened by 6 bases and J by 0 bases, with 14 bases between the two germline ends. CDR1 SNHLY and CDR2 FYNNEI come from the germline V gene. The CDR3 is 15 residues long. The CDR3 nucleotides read TGTGCCAGCAGAAAATACCGGGACATGAACACTGAAGCTTTCTTT. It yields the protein CASRKYRDMNTEAFF.

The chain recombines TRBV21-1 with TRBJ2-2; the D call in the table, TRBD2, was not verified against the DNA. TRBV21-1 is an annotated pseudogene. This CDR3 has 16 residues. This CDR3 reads CASSKALWRGVGELFF. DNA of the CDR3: TGTGCCAGCAGCAAAGCGCTATGGCGGGGGGTCGGGGAGCTGTTTTTT.